This T cell receptor (beta chain) was profiled in a study of Ad26.COV2.S vaccination and SARS-CoV-2 variants. Study details: Intramuscular Ad26.COV2.S at 5x10^10 or 1x10^11 viral particles. Overall study results and limits: Responses of T cells in total may have been underestimated by the TCR breadth and depth analyses.

Note on this clone: As yet, its antigen is unknown.

Treatment indicated: around 19 received Ad26.COV2.S at low or high dose, single or two shots; about 5 received placebo; per-sample allocation not given. Collection of samples fell on day 63 after the first vaccine or placebo injection. Some clones are missing from TCRdb's copy, which holds only in-frame ones; the method was immunoSEQ multiplex PCR. The repertoire holds roughly 380,000 clones, with approximately 84% as singletons. This CDR3 is built from 15 residues. Deletions cut 0 bases from V and 0 bases from J, with 8 bases between. The germline V gene has CDR1 SGHDN and CDR2 FVKESK. J is TRBJ2-5 and V is TRBV14; D unclear. The source is a person between 18 and 60 years old who received the Ad26.COV2.S COVID-19 vaccine or a placebo. The sequences come from peripheral blood, collected in a trial of Ad26.COV2.S vaccine versus placebo. In nucleotides, the CDR3 is TGTGCCAGCAGCCAAGAGCTGGGCTACCAAGAGACCCAGTACTTC. As protein: CASSQELGYQETQYF. Complete variable domain (other parts from reference TRBV14 and TRBJ2-5): EAGVTQFPSHSVIEKGQTVTLRCDPISGHDNLYWYRRVMGKEIKFLLHFVKESKQDESGMPNNRFLAERTGGTYSTLKVQPAELEDSGVYFCASSQELGYQETQYFGPGTRLLVL.